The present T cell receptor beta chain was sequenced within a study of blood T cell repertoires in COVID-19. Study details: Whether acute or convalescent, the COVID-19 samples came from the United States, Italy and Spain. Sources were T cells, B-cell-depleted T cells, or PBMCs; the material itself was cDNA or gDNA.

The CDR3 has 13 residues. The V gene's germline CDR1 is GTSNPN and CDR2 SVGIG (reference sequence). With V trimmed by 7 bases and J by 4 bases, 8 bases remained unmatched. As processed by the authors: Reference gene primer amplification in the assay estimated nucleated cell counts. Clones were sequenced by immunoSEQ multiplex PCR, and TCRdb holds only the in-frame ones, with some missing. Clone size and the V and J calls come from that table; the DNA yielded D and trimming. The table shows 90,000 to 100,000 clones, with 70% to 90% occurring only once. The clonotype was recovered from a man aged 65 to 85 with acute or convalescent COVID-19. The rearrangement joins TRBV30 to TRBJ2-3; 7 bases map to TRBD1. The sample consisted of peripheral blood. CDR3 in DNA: TGTGCCTTTGACAGGGTAGGCGCAGATACGCAGTATTTT. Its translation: CAFDRVGADTQYF.